Each of the 10 T cell receptor beta chains below was sequenced from the same sample in a study of T cells after yellow fever vaccination. TCRdb used MiXCR to reprocess the 5' RACE reads, holding one entry per CDR3 protein. The sample lists approximately 160,000 distinct CDR3 sequences; approximately 6.2% were seen once. The material was CD4+ T cells sorted from PBMCs, obtained on the day of the first yellow fever vaccination. These receptors all come from a man between 18 and 29 years old who received the YFV17D yellow fever vaccine.

This clonotype was seen repeatedly, ten times or more. The chain is built from TRBV5-6 and TRBJ1-1; 8 bases map to TRBD1. The V gene end was trimmed by 0 bases and the J gene end by 1 base; junction bases not matched to a gene: 8. The CDR3 length is 17 residues. CDR1 SGHDT and CDR2 YYEEEE come from the germline V gene. The CDR3 loop is CASSLEGDRGENTEAFF. As DNA, the CDR3 is TGTGCCAGCAGCTTGGAGGGCGACAGGGGAGAGAACACTGAAGCTTTCTTT.

This clonotype was counted at least ten times. The chain uses TRBV5-1 and TRBJ1-1, with 9 nucleotides matching TRBD1. The CDR3 runs to 14 residues. The trim removed 4 bases at V and 4 bases at J, leaving 5 bases unmatched. Germline CDR1 SGHRS, CDR2 YFSETQ. This CDR3 is CASSKSTGGTEAFF. As DNA, the CDR3 is TGCGCCAGCAGCAAATCGACAGGGGGCACTGAAGCTTTCTTT. The complete variable domain, with remaining parts taken from reference TRBV5-1 and TRBJ1-1, reads KAGVTQTPRYLIKTRGQQVTLSCSPISGHRSVSWYQQTPGQGLQFLFEYFSETQRNKGNFPGRFSGRQFSNSRSEMNVSTLELGDSALYLCASSKSTGGTEAFFGQGTRLTVV.

Many counts were recorded for this clonotype. The chain joins TRBV11-3 to TRBJ2-5, with 7 bases fitting TRBD2. V dropped 5 bases and J dropped 3; count of bases not matched to a gene: 9. The CDR3 consists of 15 residues. Germline values: CDR1 SGHNT, CDR2 YENEEA. The CDR3 region is CASSPEPGGKETQYF. The CDR3 bases are TGTGCCAGCAGCCCCGAACCGGGGGGTAAAGAGACCCAGTACTTC.

This clonotype showed up many times. The chain couples TRBV12-3 or TRBV12-4 to TRBJ2-1, with 13 bases aligning to TRBD2. The V gene end was trimmed by 3 bases and the J gene end by 10 bases; junction bases not matched to a gene: 6. This CDR3 spans 15 amino acids. CDR3 in DNA: TGTGCCAGCAGTTTGCCGGGACTAGCGGGGAACGAGCAGTTCTTC. This gives the protein CASSLPGLAGNEQFF.

This clonotype was seen more than once but under ten times. This sequence joins TRBV18 and TRBJ1-3, with 7 bases matching TRBD1. CDR3 length: 15 amino acids. The germline CDR1 and CDR2 sequences are KGHSH and LQKENI. The V segment lost 3 bases and the J segment 0 bases; nucleotides outside the gene matches: 2. The CDR3 reads CASSPRDSSGNTIYF. The CDR3 nucleotides are TGTGCCAGCTCACCTAGGGACAGCTCTGGAAACACCATATATTTT.

This sequence joins TRBV6-5 and TRBJ1-2; TRBD1 might be the D (6 bases). There are 12 residues in the CDR3. The ends were cut back, 2 bases at V and 6 bases at J, with 7 bases in the middle. Germline CDR1 reads MNHEY; CDR2 reads SVGAGI. CDR3 coding DNA: TGTGCCAGCAGTTACAGGGGGGATGGCTACACCTTC. Its translation is CASSYRGDGYTF.

This clonotype has a handful of counts. This chain joins TRBV12-3 or TRBV12-4 and TRBJ2-1; TRBD2 matches 7 bases. Trimming took 7 bases from V and 6 from J; bases not matched to a gene: 12. The CDR3 loop spans 15 amino acids. CDR3 nucleotide sequence: TGTGCCAGCAACCTGGGGGAGGGAATGGGCAATGAGCAGTTCTTC. Protein sequence: CASNLGEGMGNEQFF.

This chain connects TRBV7-1 to TRBJ1-1; D possibly corresponds to TRBD1 (5 bases). TRBV7-1 is sorted into the ORF group, with uncertain function. V lost 1 base and J lost 7, with 10 bases in between. This CDR3 has 13 amino acids. CDR3 sequence (DNA): TGTGCCAGCAGCTCAGGACAGAAGGTTGAAGCTTTCTTT. It is translated as CASSSGQKVEAFF.

Ten or more counts support this clonotype. The gene calls are TRBV5-1 and TRBJ2-7; 7 bases line up with TRBD1. V shed 4 bases and J 0 bases; nucleotides not matched to a gene: 4. The CDR3 contains 14 residues. The germline gives CDR1 SGHRS, CDR2 YFSETQ. The CDR3 loop is CASSPGTASYEQYV. DNA of the CDR3: TGCGCCAGCAGCCCCGGGACAGCCTCCTACGAGCAGTACGTC.

In its sample, this clonotype was seen a few times. The V and J genes are TRBV5-6 and TRBJ1-5; TRBD1 matches at 11 bases. The germline CDR1 and CDR2 sequences are SGHDT and YYEEEE. V was pared by 0 bases and J by 6 bases, with 2 bases of the junction left unmatched. The CDR3 extends over 15 amino acids. CDR3 sequence reads: CASSLAGQGVQPQHF. The CDR3 DNA follows: TGTGCCAGCAGCTTGGCGGGACAGGGGGTTCAGCCCCAGCATTTT.